The next 17 T cell receptor beta chains were all read from a single sample in a study of cytomegalovirus exposure and HLA in healthy donors. 13 Jbeta primers and 60 Vbeta primers were used for the PCR. Repertoires were generated with immunoSEQ multiplex PCR, while TCRdb's copy carries only in-frame clones and drops some. The table includes 150,000 to 200,000 clones, over 75% detected once. The sequenced sample consisted of PBMCs. The receptor set was obtained from a woman aged 45-65 years in good health and CMV-seronegative.

The chain uses TRBV2 and TRBJ2-2, with D perhaps matching TRBD1 (6 bases). Trimming removed 5 bases at V and 5 bases at J, with 15 bases between. This CDR3 comprises 15 residues. CDR1 SNHLY and CDR2 FYNNEI come from the germline V gene. CDR3 amino acids: CASSSQGGGTGELFF. CDR3 DNA: TGTGCCAGCAGTAGTCAAGGGGGTGGAACCGGGGAGCTGTTTTTT.

The V and J genes are TRBV11-2 and TRBJ2-7, with D possibly matching TRBD2 (6 bases). The V and J ends lost 0 bases and 1 base respectively, with 13 bases between them. Germline V gives CDR1 SGHAT, CDR2 FQNNGV. CDR3 length: 16 residues. The CDR3 DNA reads TGTGCCAGCAGCTTAGATCACGGACTACTGTCCTACGAGCAGTACTTC. This sequence encodes CASSLDHGLLSYEQYF.

The chain recombines TRBV28 with TRBJ2-3; 11 bases fit TRBD2. Germline assignment: CDR1 MDHEN and CDR2 SYDVKM. CDR3 length equals 15 residues. V shed 5 bases, J shed 1 base, and the junction held 2 bases outside the gene matches. The CDR3 reads CASSISGRGTDTQYF. As DNA, the CDR3 is TGTGCCAGCAGTATTAGCGGGAGGGGCACAGATACGCAGTATTTT.

The chain couples TRBV7-9 to TRBJ1-5; D is possibly TRBD1 (6 bases). The CDR3 runs to 15 residues. Looked up from germline, CDR1 is SEHNR and CDR2 is FQNEAQ (reference sequence). The V gene lost 5 bases and the J gene lost 1 base, with 12 bases spanning the gap. CDR3 in amino acids: CASSPTGMSNQPQHF. CDR3 sequence (DNA): TGTGCCAGCAGCCCCACAGGGATGAGCAATCAGCCCCAGCATTTT.

This chain connects TRBV28 to TRBJ1-5, with D perhaps TRBD1 (5 bases). This CDR3 has 14 amino acids. The V end lost 5 bases, the J end lost 5 bases, and 13 bases lay between the germline ends. CDR1 is MDHEN, CDR2 SYDVKM, per germline. This CDR3 is CASSLDRYYQPQHF. In nucleotides, the CDR3 is TGTGCCAGCAGTCTCGACAGATACTATCAGCCCCAGCATTTT.

The J gene is TRBJ2-2, the V gene TRBV2; 8 bases agree with TRBD2. The CDR3 consists of 16 residues. In germline, CDR1 is SNHLY, CDR2 FYNNEI. With 8 bases clipped from V and 3 bases from J, the junction kept 11 bases outside the gene matches. CDR3 in amino acids: CASFPDVAGHTGELFF. CDR3 DNA sequence: TGTGCCAGCTTTCCGGACGTAGCGGGACACACCGGGGAGCTGTTTTTT.

This clone was recorded once. The junction does not match germline at one end; this may be a read error. V and J are TRBV7-9 and TRBJ1-2, with no clear D. This CDR3 has 15 amino acids. Germline V gene lookup returns CDR1 SEHNR and CDR2 FQNEAQ (reference sequence). The CDR3 region is CASSPQLPANYDYTF. The CDR3 DNA sequence: TGTGCCAGCAGCCCCCAGTTGCCTGCGAACTATGACTACACCTTC.

The chain employs TRBV15 and TRBJ2-1; the match to TRBD1 covers 7 bases. This CDR3 spans 17 amino acids. V trimming: 1 base; J trimming: 1 base; junction bases outside the gene matches: 7. Germline-derived CDR1 and CDR2 are LNHNV and YYDKDF (reference sequence). CDR3 bases: TGTGCCACCAGCAGAGGGGGGTCAGGGGGATCCTACAATGAGCAGTTCTTC. Residues: CATSRGGSGGSYNEQFF.

The V and J genes are TRBV5-1 and TRBJ1-2; D is ambiguous. CDR3 size: 12 residues. Germline assignment: CDR1 SGHRS and CDR2 YFSETQ. Trimming shortened V by 0 bases and J by 6 bases, and 6 bases separated the two germline ends. Here the CDR3 reads CASSLARDGYTF. In DNA form, the CDR3 reads TGCGCCAGCAGCTTGGCCCGGGATGGCTACACCTTC.

This clone was seen only a few times. The gene calls are TRBV27 and TRBJ1-1, with unresolved D. The CDR3 extends over 13 amino acids. Trimming left V 0 bases short and J 6 bases short, with 8 bases between. Looked up from germline, CDR1 is MNHEY and CDR2 is SMNVEV (reference sequence). This CDR3 reads CASSLSGLPEAFF. DNA for the CDR3: TGTGCCAGCAGTTTATCTGGGCTCCCTGAAGCTTTCTTT.

In nucleotides, the CDR3 is TGCGCCAGCAGCTTATACAGGGATGCCTACGAGCAGTACTTC. Translation gives CASSLYRDAYEQYF. The rearrangement uses TRBV5-1 and TRBJ2-7; possible D gene TRBD1, 6 bases. Trimming left V 2 bases short and J 2 bases short, with 11 bases between. Looked up from germline, CDR1 is SGHRS and CDR2 is YFSETQ. This CDR3 spans 14 amino acids.

V and J are TRBV5-6 and TRBJ2-1; D is possibly TRBD1 (5 bases). Germline V gene data show CDR1 as SGHDT and CDR2 as YYEEEE. Trimming cost V 0 bases and J 7 bases, with 14 bases left between them. The CDR3 contains 15 residues. The CDR3 region is CASSLGQLRGNEQFF. The CDR3 DNA reads TGTGCCAGCAGCTTGGGACAGCTTAGAGGTAATGAGCAGTTCTTC.

This chain connects TRBV27 to TRBJ2-7; 10 bases fit TRBD1. Germline V gene lookup returns CDR1 MNHEY and CDR2 SMNVEV (reference sequence). This CDR3 is built from 17 residues. V shed 6 bases, J shed 2 bases, and the junction held 13 bases outside the gene matches. This CDR3 reads CASSRTPGTGVPYEQYF. The CDR3, as DNA: TGTGCCAGCAGCCGCACCCCCGGGACAGGGGTGCCCTACGAGCAGTACTTC.

The V call is TRBV4-3, the J call TRBJ2-7, with D uncertain. The CDR3 sequence is 15 residues long. V dropped 1 base and J dropped 2 bases, with 12 bases sitting between them. Germline V gene lookup returns CDR1 LGHNA and CDR2 YSLEER. CDR3: CASSQGAFQTYEQYF. The CDR3, as DNA: TGCGCCAGCAGCCAAGGGGCTTTCCAAACCTACGAGCAGTACTTC.

The chain joins TRBV6-1 to TRBJ2-5; D not resolved. Per the germline V gene, CDR1 is MNHNS and CDR2 is SASEGT. The CDR3 is 12 residues long. Trimming left V 4 bases short and J 5 bases short, with 8 bases between. The CDR3 spells CASSGRMETQYF. The CDR3 DNA is TGTGCCAGCAGTGGTCGTATGGAGACCCAGTACTTC.

The J gene is TRBJ1-1, the V gene TRBV27; 9 nucleotides line up with TRBD1. CDR1 MNHEY and CDR2 SMNVEV come from the germline V gene (reference sequence). The ends lost 3 bases at V and 4 bases at J; junction bases unmatched: 6. The CDR3 extends over 15 amino acids. CDR3 in DNA: TGTGCCAGCAGTTTCGTATACAGGGGGCCCACTGAAGCTTTCTTT. This gives the protein CASSFVYRGPTEAFF.

The rearrangement links TRBV2 to TRBJ2-1; D is undetermined. V lost 6 bases and J 4 bases, leaving 13 bases between the germline ends. This CDR3 has 14 residues. The germline gives CDR1 SNHLY, CDR2 FYNNEI. The chain's CDR3 is CASRPRPSYNEQFF. In nucleotides, the CDR3 is TGTGCCAGCAGGCCTAGGCCCAGTTACAATGAGCAGTTCTTC. Full variable domain (missing parts from reference TRBV2 and TRBJ2-1): EPEVTQTPSHQVTQMGQEVILRCVPISNHLYFYWYRQILGQKVEFLVSFYNNEISEKSEIFDDQFSVERPDGSNFTLKIRSTKLEDSAMYFCASRPRPSYNEQFFGPGTRLTVL.